This TCR beta chain was captured by sequencing in a study of CD4+ T cells in melanoma. Clones were read by immunoSEQ multiplex PCR, and TCRdb kept only the in-frame ones, dropping some. The sample contains over 130,000 clones, around 90% of which appear only once. About this clone: Its target is unknown.

Per the germline V gene, CDR1 is SGHRS and CDR2 is YFSETQ. The V and J ends lost 0 bases and 2 bases respectively, with 18 bases between them. This CDR3 contains 19 residues. Whole-study findings and limits: CD8+ T cell, macrophage and B cell function reportedly correlated with neoantigen-specific CD4+ T cells.

The TCR comes from a human donor with melanoma. This sequence joins TRBV5-1 and TRBJ2-6; D assignment may be TRBD1 or TRBD2 (5 bases each). The CDR3: CASSLVVGWDPTGANVLTF. The CDR3 DNA is TGCGCCAGCAGCTTGGTCGTAGGGTGGGACCCAACTGGGGCCAACGTCCTGACTTTC.